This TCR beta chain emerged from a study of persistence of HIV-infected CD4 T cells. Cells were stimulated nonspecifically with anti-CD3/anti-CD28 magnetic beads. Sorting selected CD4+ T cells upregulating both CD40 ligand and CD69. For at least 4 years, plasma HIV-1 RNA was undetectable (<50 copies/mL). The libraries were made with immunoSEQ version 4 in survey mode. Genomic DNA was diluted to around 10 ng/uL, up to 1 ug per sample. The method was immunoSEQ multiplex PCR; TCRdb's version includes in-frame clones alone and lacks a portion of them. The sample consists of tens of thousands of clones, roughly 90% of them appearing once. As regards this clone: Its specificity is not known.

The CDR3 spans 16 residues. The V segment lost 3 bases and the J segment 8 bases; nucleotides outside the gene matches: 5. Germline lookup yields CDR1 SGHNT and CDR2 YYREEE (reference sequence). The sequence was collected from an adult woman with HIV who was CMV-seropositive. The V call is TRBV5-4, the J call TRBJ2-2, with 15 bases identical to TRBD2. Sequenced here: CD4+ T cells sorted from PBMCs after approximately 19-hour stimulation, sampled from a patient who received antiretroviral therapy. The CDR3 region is CASSWGLAGGRGELFF. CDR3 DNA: TGTGCCAGCAGCTGGGGACTAGCGGGGGGCCGAGGGGAGCTGTTTTTT.